Listed here is a single TCR beta chain. Its target is unknown. This entry belongs to a study of cytomegalovirus exposure and HLA in healthy donors. The wider study: The study's early data release held approximately 91 million unique TCRs from HLA-typed donors.

PCR employed 60 Vbeta and 13 Jbeta primers. The data were produced by immunoSEQ multiplex PCR, yet TCRdb's version contains in-frame clones alone and is incomplete. Among over 85,000 clones listed, around 63% were seen once. General study findings and limits: In a later analysis, a missense DCLRE1C variant was linked to TCR beta V- and J-gene trimming. The investigators catalogued 164 TCR beta chains as cytomegalovirus-associated.

Source material: PBMCs. This clonotype was obtained from a human donor in good health.

The CDR3 nucleotides are TGCGCCAGCAGCTTGCGGGGCAGGGGCCAAGAGACCCAGTACTTC. It translates to CASSLRGRGQETQYF. The rearrangement uses TRBV5-1 and TRBJ2-5; the D gene is possibly TRBD1 (6 bases). Per germline, CDR1 SGHRS and CDR2 YFSETQ. The CDR3 contains 15 residues. The V end lost 1 base, the J end lost 1 base, and 11 bases lay between the germline ends.